Below are 2 T cell receptor beta chains sequenced from a single sample in a study of cytomegalovirus exposure and HLA in healthy donors. Primers included in the PCR were 60 Vbeta and 13 Jbeta primers. Clones were sequenced by immunoSEQ multiplex PCR, and TCRdb holds only the in-frame ones, with some missing. The sample yields more than 100,000 clones, around 77% seen once. Specimen: PBMCs. Source of these receptors: a man aged 45 to 65 in good health and CMV-seropositive.

The chain joins TRBV28 to TRBJ2-5; 7 positions match TRBD2. Gene TRBJ2-7 matches the end of the DNA better, so the J call may be wrong. The CDR3 runs 15 residues. The germline V gene has CDR1 MDHEN and CDR2 SYDVKM. The CDR3 coding sequence is TGTGCCAGCAGCTCACCGGGACTACTACTCTACGAGCAGTACTTC. It specifies CASSSPGLLLYEQYF.

J is TRBJ2-7 and V is TRBV9; 11 positions match TRBD2. The CDR3 has 15 amino acids. The J segment lost 0 bases and the V segment lost 4 bases, leaving 3 bases of the junction unmatched. Germline loops: CDR1 SGDLS, CDR2 YYNGEE. The CDR3 DNA is TGTGCCAGCAGCCCTAGCGGGAGGCCCTCCTACGAGCAGTACTTC. Protein sequence: CASSPSGRPSYEQYF.